This T cell receptor beta chain was sequenced for a study of identical twins. Addition of a universal primer site occurred through template switching, and cDNA carried unique molecular identifiers. TCRdb used MiXCR to reprocess the 5' RACE reads, holding one entry per CDR3 protein. The sample carries roughly 1.6 million distinct CDR3 sequences, under 35% recorded once. The study, taken as a whole, reports: Twin sharing of out-of-frame TCR alpha was underestimated by models in monozygotic pairs. Interpretation of the results relied on cross-sectional statistical analysis and not on following the same donors. Twin pairs' shared out-of-frame alpha sequences were enriched in low generation probability.

As to this clonotype: The antigen remains undetermined.

V shed 2 bases and J shed 2 bases, with 10 bases lying between them. The CDR3 runs to 15 residues. This chain connects TRBV12-3 or TRBV12-4 to TRBJ1-5; D gene ambiguous. Specimen: cord blood. This clonotype was sampled from a newborn girl in good health. CDR3 DNA sequence: TGTGCCAGCAGTTTAAGTGGCCCCGGCAATCAGCCCCAGCATTTT. This codes for CASSLSGPGNQPQHF.